This T cell receptor beta chain comes out of a study of cytomegalovirus exposure and HLA in healthy donors (TCRdb year 2017). The study in broad terms: According to a later analysis, the 120 or so validation repertoires were produced on the same platform as the approximately 690 repertoires of the first cohort. The study was designed to test whether signatures of past pathogen exposure could be identified by cataloging public T cell receptors. Besides the first cohort of around 670 subjects, a separate validation cohort made up of over 100 different subjects was used. To predict cytomegalovirus infection status, the study brought together high-throughput TCR immunosequencing, statistical association of individual TCRs with disease status, and machine learning. Study-wide findings and limitations: In vitro tests confirmed that three of the cytomegalovirus-associated TCR beta chains recognize cytomegalovirus antigens. The validation cohort had no HLA typing available for a later analysis, so co-occurrence within that cohort was assessed over all 110 or so repertoires. A total of 150 or so TCR beta chains were listed by the study as associated with cytomegalovirus. The authors suggested that the approach could potentially be extended to other disease states and immunological phenotypes. The classifier was reported to diagnose cytomegalovirus status with high specificity and sensitivity in both the original and validation cohorts. Subsequent analysis determined that TCRs grouped into clusters in the first cohort also showed a tendency toward co-occurrence across the 90 to 150 validation repertoires, and 94% of cluster scores exceeded 0. Most TCR sequences were seen in very few donors, while some public TCRs were found in many individuals.

Donors formed part of the validation cohort, which comprised approximately 130 subjects and was distinct from the first cohort of some 700 subjects. Taken from cysteine to phenylalanine, the CDR3 has 15 residues. CDR3 DNA is the only sequence kept; it has 45 bases, read in frame from the first base. The germline V gene gives CDR1 as SGHRS and CDR2 as YFSETQ. V drops 0 bases and J drops 1 base, leaving 8 bases in between. The library was produced with the immunoSEQ multiplex PCR assay. The paper's processing steps were these. A statistical classification framework was built for diagnosing cytomegalovirus status from the catalog of TCR beta chain sequences. This is the immuneACCESS table as TCRdb keeps it, with only in-frame sequences that have V and J called. A part of the clones is gone; compared with another copy, unresolved V genes explain less than half, and the rest is unexplained. D and trimming come from the DNA, and the V and J calls and clone size come from that table. Across this sample there are 150,000 to 200,000 clones, with approximately 90% seen only once. 2.5% to 3% of the sample comes from the top ten.

To note about this clone: Its antigen remains undetermined. No base quality values were provided; no much bigger clone lies one nucleotide off.

Sequencing used PBMCs. This clonotype originated in a man aged 18 to 30 in good health and CMV-seronegative. Recombination connected TRBV5-1 to TRBJ2-4; no D gene can be assigned with confidence. The CDR3 reads as follows: CASSLAEEAKNIQYF. The DNA sequence is as follows: TGCGCCAGCAGCTTGGCCGAAGAGGCCAAAAACATTCAGTACTTC. The full variable domain, with segments outside the CDR3 supplied by the reference TRBV5-1 and TRBJ2-4 proteins, appears as KAGVTQTPRYLIKTRGQQVTLSCSPISGHRSVSWYQQTPGQGLQFLFEYFSETQRNKGNFPGRFSGRQFSNSRSEMNVSTLELGDSALYLCASSLAEEAKNIQYFGAGTRLSVL.